This TCR beta chain was found in a study of multiple sclerosis patients with progressive multifocal leukoencephalopathy. TCRdb keeps only in-frame clones here, not all; method: immunoSEQ multiplex PCR. The sample shows some 25,000 clones, approximately 90% of them seen only once. In this sample, this clone turned up a few times. Its matching antigen is unknown. This CDR3 is 16 amino acids long. Deletions cut 1 base from V and 0 bases from J, with 10 bases between. Germline V gene data show CDR1 as SGHDN and CDR2 as FVKESK. As to time point: about a year of natalizumab therapy. Controls were natalizumab-treated multiple sclerosis patients who did not develop PML, sampled longitudinally. General study points: Clones expanded at PML were already present before and during natalizumab. It is unclear whether the findings reflect JC virus infection or general immunocompromise. Most PML patients had lower entropy, suggesting less diverse TRB repertoires.

The V and J genes are TRBV14 and TRBJ1-3; D remains unclear. This TCR was sampled from a man between 25 and 39 years old with multiple sclerosis. The sample here was PBMCs, taken from a patient treated with natalizumab. In nucleotides, the CDR3 is TGTGCCAGCAGCCAAGTCGCGACCGACTCTGGAAACACCATATATTTT. Translation gives CASSQVATDSGNTIYF.